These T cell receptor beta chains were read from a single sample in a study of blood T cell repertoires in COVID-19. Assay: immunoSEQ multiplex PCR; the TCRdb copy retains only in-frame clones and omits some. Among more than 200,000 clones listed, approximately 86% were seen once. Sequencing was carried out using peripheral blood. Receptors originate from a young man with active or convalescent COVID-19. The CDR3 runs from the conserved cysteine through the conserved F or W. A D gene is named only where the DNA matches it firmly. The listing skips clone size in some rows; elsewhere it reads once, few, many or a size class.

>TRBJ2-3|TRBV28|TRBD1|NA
TGTGCCAGCAGAAGACAGGGTTCCACAGATACGCAGTATTTT
CASRRQGSTDTQYF
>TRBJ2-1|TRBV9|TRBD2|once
TGTGCCAGCAGCGGTAGCGGGGGTTCCTACAATGAGCAGTTCTTC
CASSGSGGSYNEQFF
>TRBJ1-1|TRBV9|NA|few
TGTGCCAGCAGCGTAGATGACCGGGGTTCGGGCGAAGCTTTCTTT
CASSVDDRGSGEAFF
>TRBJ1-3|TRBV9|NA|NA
TGTGCCAGCAGTGGGCTCCCGAGCTCTGGAAACACCATATATTTT
CASSGLPSSGNTIYF
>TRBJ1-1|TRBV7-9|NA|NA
TGTGCCAGCAGCCCGGGCGGAAGCGGAACTGAAGCTTTCTTT
CASSPGGSGTEAFF
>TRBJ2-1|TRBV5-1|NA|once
TGCGCCAGCAGCTTGGTTACCCAGGGCTCTGGTAATGAGCAGTTCTTC
CASSLVTQGSGNEQFF
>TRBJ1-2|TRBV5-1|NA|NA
TGCGCCAGCAGCCCGGGAGTAGAGGCTGGGTCCGGCTACACCTTC
CASSPGVEAGSGYTF
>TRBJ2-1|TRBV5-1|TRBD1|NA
TGCGCCAGCAGCCCGGGACAGGGGGCCTACAATGAGCAGTTCTTC
CASSPGQGAYNEQFF
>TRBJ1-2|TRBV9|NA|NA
TGTGCCAGCAGCGCGCAGGGTTTTGGCTACACCTTC
CASSAQGFGYTF
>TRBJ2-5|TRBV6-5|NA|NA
TGTGCCAGCAGTTACGACCGGGGGGCAAGAGAGACCCAGTACTTC
CASSYDRGARETQYF
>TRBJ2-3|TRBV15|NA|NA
TGTGCCACCAAAAGCAGTGATCTAAACGCGTCCCCGCGGTGGACGCAGTATTTT
CATKSSDLNASPRWTQYF
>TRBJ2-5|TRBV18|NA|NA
TGTGCCAGCTCACCGTCAGGGGGGGAGACCCAGTACTTC
CASSPSGGETQYF
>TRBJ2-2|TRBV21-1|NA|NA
TGTGCCAGCAGCCTCGGGACCAGGCAGGGGGCGGACACCGGGGAGCTGTTTTTT
CASSLGTRQGADTGELFF
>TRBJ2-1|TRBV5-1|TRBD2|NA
TGCGCCAGCAGCTTAAGCGGGGGCCATTACAATGAGCAGTTCTTC
CASSLSGGHYNEQFF
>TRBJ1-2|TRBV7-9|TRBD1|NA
TGTGCCAGCAGCCTAGGACGGACAGGGTTTAGGGAAGGCTACACCTTC
CASSLGRTGFREGYTF
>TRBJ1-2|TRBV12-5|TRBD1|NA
TGTGCTAGTGGCCCCCAGGGGGCCACTTGGCGGGGCTACACCTTC
CASGPQGATWRGYTF
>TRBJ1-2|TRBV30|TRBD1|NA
TGTGCCTCCGGGACAGGGGAGAGCTATGGCTACACCTTC
CASGTGESYGYTF
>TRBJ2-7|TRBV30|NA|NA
TGTGCCTGGAGTGCCGGAGATTACGAGCAGTACTTC
CAWSAGDYEQYF
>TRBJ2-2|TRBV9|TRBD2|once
TGTGCCAGCAGCGAGACCGTTGGAGCGGGGGGCGGGGAGCTGTTTTTT
CASSETVGAGGGELFF
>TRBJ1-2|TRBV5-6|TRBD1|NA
TGTGCCAGCAGCCTGCAATCATTGGACAGGGACGACTATGGCTACACCTTC
CASSLQSLDRDDYGYTF
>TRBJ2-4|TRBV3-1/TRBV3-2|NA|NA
TGTGCCAGCAGCCAAGGGTTAGATAAGATAGCCAAAAACATTCAGTACTTC
CASSQGLDKIAKNIQYF
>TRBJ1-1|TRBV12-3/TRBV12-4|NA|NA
TGTGCCAGCAGTCTCCGACATTCTGAAGCTTTCTTT
CASSLRHSEAFF
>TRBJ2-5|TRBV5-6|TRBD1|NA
TGTGCCAGCAGCTCGGGACAGGGGTGGATGAAGACCCAGTACTTC
CASSSGQGWMKTQYF
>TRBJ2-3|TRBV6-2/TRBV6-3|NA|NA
TGTGCCAGCAGTTACAGGAGGCGGGCGGATACGCAGTATTTT
CASSYRRRADTQYF
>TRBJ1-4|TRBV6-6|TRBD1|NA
TGTGCCAGCAGTTCGGCCGGGACAGGGAGTGAAAAACTGTTTTTT
CASSSAGTGSEKLFF
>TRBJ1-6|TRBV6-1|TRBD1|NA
TGTGCCAGCAGTGAAGCGGCGACAGGGGGCTGGAGGTCACCCCTCCACTTT
CASSEAATGGWRSPLHF
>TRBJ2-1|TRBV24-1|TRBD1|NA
TGTGCCACCGACAGGGGGTCCTTCTACAATGAGCAGTTCTTC
CATDRGSFYNEQFF
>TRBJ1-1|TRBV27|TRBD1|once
TGTGCCAGCAGGCCGCTGGACAGGGAATTTTTCACTGAAGCTTTCTTT
CASRPLDREFFTEAFF
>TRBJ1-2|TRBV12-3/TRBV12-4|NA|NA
TGTGCCATCGCCCAGGGAACCTATGGCTACACCTTC
CAIAQGTYGYTF
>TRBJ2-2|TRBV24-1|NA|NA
TGTGCCACCAGTGACCCGGAGGTTCCGGAGCTGTTTTTT
CATSDPEVPELFF
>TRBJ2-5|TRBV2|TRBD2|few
TGTGCCAGCAGGACGATGGGAGCGGGGCTACAAGAGACCCAGTACTTC
CASRTMGAGLQETQYF
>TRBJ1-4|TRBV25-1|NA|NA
TGTGCCAGCAGTGAATATACGGGGAACGGTGAAAAACTGTTTTTT
CASSEYTGNGEKLFF
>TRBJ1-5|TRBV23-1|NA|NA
TGCGCCAGTATAGTAAGGGAGGGTCGGAATCAGCCCCAGCATTTT
CASIVREGRNQPQHF
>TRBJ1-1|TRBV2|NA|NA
TGTGCCAGCAGTGGTCTCGCGGGAATGAACACTGAAGCTTTCTTT
CASSGLAGMNTEAFF
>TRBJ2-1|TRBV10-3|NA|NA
TGTGCCATCGGCCTGGGGGCCTCGGGTATTGATGAGCAGTTCTTC
CAIGLGASGIDEQFF
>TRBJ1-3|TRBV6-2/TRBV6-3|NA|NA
TGTGCCAGCAGTTACCCCGAGGACACCATATATTTT
CASSYPEDTIYF
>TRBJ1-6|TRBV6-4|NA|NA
TGTGCCAGCAGTGGACAGGCCAATTCACCCCTCCACTTT
CASSGQANSPLHF
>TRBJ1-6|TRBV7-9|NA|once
TGTGCCAGCAGCTTAGACGGCGGATATTCACCCCTCCACTTT
CASSLDGGYSPLHF
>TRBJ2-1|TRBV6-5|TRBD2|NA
TGTGCCAGCACCTCAGCGGGGGGGATCTACAATGAGCAGTTCTTC
CASTSAGGIYNEQFF
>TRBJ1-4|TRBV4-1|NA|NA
TGCGCCAGCAGCTTACTCTTTAATGAAAAACTGTTTTTT
CASSLLFNEKLFF